This TCR beta chain was recovered during a study of T-cell memory formation after mild COVID-19. TCRdb re-derived calls from the 5' RACE reads in MiXCR, one entry per CDR3 protein. The sample has 530,000 or so distinct CDR3 sequences, 17% seen once. The CDR3 is 11 residues long. Trimming removed 5 bases at V and 15 bases at J, with 14 bases between. General study points: Memory cells collected pre-infection included some clones that later responded, suggesting cross-reactive memory joined.

To note about this clonotype: The target antigen is unknown.

Material for sequencing was PBMCs or a T cell subset sorted from them (not recorded which). The chain couples TRBV12-3 or TRBV12-4 to TRBJ2-1; TRBD1 is a possible D gene (5 bases). The source is an adult woman who had mild COVID-19 (a few samples of this study predate the infection). Cell type and time point are not known. The CDR3 loop reads CASSLEAQGFF. CDR3 coding DNA: TGTGCCAGCAGTCTCGAGGCCCAGGGGTTCTTC.